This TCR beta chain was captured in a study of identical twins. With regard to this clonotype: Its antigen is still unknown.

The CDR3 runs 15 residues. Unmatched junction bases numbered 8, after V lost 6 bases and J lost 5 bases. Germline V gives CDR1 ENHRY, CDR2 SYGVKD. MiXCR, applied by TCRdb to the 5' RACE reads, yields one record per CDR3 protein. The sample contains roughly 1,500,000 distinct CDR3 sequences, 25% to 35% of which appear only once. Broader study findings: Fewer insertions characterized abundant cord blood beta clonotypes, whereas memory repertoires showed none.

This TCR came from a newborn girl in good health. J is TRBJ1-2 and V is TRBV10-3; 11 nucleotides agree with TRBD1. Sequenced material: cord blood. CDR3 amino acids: CAISDPWDRGYGYTF. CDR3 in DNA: TGTGCCATCAGCGATCCGTGGGACAGGGGGTATGGCTACACCTTC.